The next 18 T cell receptor beta chains were all read from a single sample in a study of blood T cell repertoires in COVID-19. The method was immunoSEQ multiplex PCR; TCRdb's version includes in-frame clones alone and lacks a portion of them. The repertoire holds hundreds of thousands of clones, with roughly 87% as singletons. The sequenced sample was PBMCs or T cells enriched from blood (not recorded which). The source is a woman younger than 35 with acute COVID-19.

The J gene is TRBJ1-1, the V gene TRBV6-5; D might be TRBD1 (6 bases). There are 16 residues in the CDR3. Between the trimmed V and J ends, which lost 2 bases and 0 bases, there was a span of 13 bases. Germline CDR1 is MNHEY and CDR2 is SVGAGI. The DNA for the CDR3 is TGTGCCAGCAGTTACGGTGGGGGCCAGTTGAACACTGAAGCTTTCTTT. Amino acid sequence: CASSYGGGQLNTEAFF.

CDR3 region: CASSEEGTSIEQFF. The CDR3 bases are TGTGCCAGCAGTGAAGAAGGGACTAGCATTGAGCAGTTCTTC. The rearrangement uses TRBV2 and TRBJ2-1, with 9 bases fitting TRBD2. Trimming cost V 1 base and J 9 bases; bases outside gene matches: 4. This CDR3 has 14 amino acids. Germline V gene data show CDR1 as SNHLY and CDR2 as FYNNEI.

This clone was seen only a few times. This chain links TRBV11-2 with TRBJ1-3; 10 bases line up with TRBD1. V shed 6 bases and J 4 bases; nucleotides not matched to a gene: 3. The CDR3 loop spans 14 amino acids. The germline V gene has CDR1 SGHAT and CDR2 FQNNGV. CDR3 DNA sequence: TGTGCCAGCAGGCGGACAGGGGGAGGAAACACCATATATTTT. This gives the protein CASRRTGGGNTIYF.

CDR3 sequence (DNA): TGCGCCAGCAGCTTACCAGGGCCCTACGAGCAGTACTTC. It yields the protein CASSLPGPYEQYF. V is TRBV5-1 and J is TRBJ2-7; D perhaps matches TRBD1 (5 bases). The length of the CDR3 is 13 residues. V was trimmed by 2 bases and J by 2 bases, leaving 8 bases between them. The germline V gene encodes CDR1 SGHRS and CDR2 YFSETQ.

This clone is a singleton in its sample. This chain connects TRBV29-1 to TRBJ2-5; TRBD1 aligns across 9 bases. CDR3 length: 15 residues. Germline CDR1 and CDR2: SQVTM and ANQGSEA. Germline trimming cut 3 bases from V and 5 bases from J; bases unmatched to any gene: 10. CDR3 nucleotides: TGCAGCGTTGACGATTCGGAAGGACAGGGGGAGACCCAGTACTTC. It is translated as CSVDDSEGQGETQYF.

This chain's CDR3 is CASSKGVGTDYEQYF. In DNA, the CDR3 is TGTGCCAGCAGCAAAGGGGTAGGGACAGACTACGAGCAGTACTTC. The V and J genes are TRBV21-1 and TRBJ2-7; the table's D gene call, TRBD1, was not cross checked with the DNA. TRBV21-1 is flagged as a pseudogene. This CDR3 contains 15 residues.

The V call is TRBV9, the J call TRBJ2-1, with 9 nucleotides matching TRBD2. V lost 0 bases, J lost 4 bases, and 5 bases stayed unmatched. CDR1 is SGDLS, CDR2 YYNGEE, per germline. CDR3 length: 16 residues. In nucleotides, the CDR3 is TGTGCCAGCAGCGTAGTGGGGACTAGCATATACAATGAGCAGTTCTTC. It codes for CASSVVGTSIYNEQFF.

The chain recombines TRBV5-4 with TRBJ2-3; 8 positions agree with TRBD1. Germline V gene data show CDR1 as SGHNT and CDR2 as YYREEE (reference sequence). The CDR3 is 13 amino acids. J gave up 13 bases and V 2 bases, and 9 bases lay outside the gene matches. The CDR3 spells CASSFQQGEAEYF. The CDR3 DNA reads TGTGCCAGCAGCTTTCAACAGGGGGAGGCTGAGTATTTT.

The V and J genes are TRBV5-4 and TRBJ2-7; possible D gene TRBD1, 5 bases. This CDR3 comprises 15 residues. The germline V gene encodes CDR1 SGHNT and CDR2 YYREEE (reference sequence). The ends were cut back, 0 bases at V and 2 bases at J, with 12 bases in the middle. The DNA for the CDR3 is TGTGCCAGCAGCTTGGACAGGTTTGCCACCTACGAGCAGTACTTC. Its translation: CASSLDRFATYEQYF.

The J gene is TRBJ1-5, the V gene TRBV19; D is ambiguous. CDR3 length: 13 amino acids. Germline V lookup: CDR1 LNHDA, CDR2 SQIVND (reference sequence). The V end lost 3 bases, the J end lost 7 bases, and 10 bases lay between the germline ends. Here the CDR3 reads CASSIGGFQPQHF. DNA of the CDR3: TGTGCCAGTAGTATTGGCGGGTTCCAGCCCCAGCATTTT.

The V gene is TRBV4-3, the J gene TRBJ2-1; 7 positions match TRBD2. CDR3 size: 17 residues. The germline V gene has CDR1 LGHNA and CDR2 YSLEER. The trim removed 3 bases at V and 2 bases at J, leaving 10 bases unmatched. The DNA for the CDR3 is TGCGCCAGCAGCCAGGGGGGAGGGACTTCAGCCTACAATGAGCAGTTCTTC. It translates to CASSQGGGTSAYNEQFF.

The CDR3 nucleotides are TGTGCCAGCAGCTTACGGGGAACAGGGGTTGATGGCTACACCTTC. Its translation: CASSLRGTGVDGYTF. This sequence joins TRBV7-2 and TRBJ1-2, with 7 positions matching TRBD1. This CDR3 contains 15 residues. V dropped 2 bases and J dropped 6; count of bases not matched to a gene: 9. Germline CDR1 is SGHTA and CDR2 is FQGNSA.

The V and J genes are TRBV7-9 and TRBJ1-1; D call uncertain. Germline assignment: CDR1 SEHNR and CDR2 FQNEAQ (reference sequence). CDR3 length: 14 amino acids. Trimming took 5 bases from V and 0 from J, leaving 10 bases between them. CDR3 amino acids: CASSPTRLNTEAFF. In nucleotides, the CDR3 is TGTGCCAGCAGCCCGACACGGTTGAACACTGAAGCTTTCTTT.

The chain joins TRBV7-2 to TRBJ1-3; 7 nucleotides align to TRBD1. Germline loops: CDR1 SGHTA, CDR2 FQGNSA. There are 16 residues in the CDR3. V shed 5 bases, J shed 0 bases, and the junction held 7 bases outside the gene matches. This CDR3 is CASSRGQLSSGNTIYF. In DNA form, the CDR3 reads TGTGCCAGCAGCAGGGGACAGTTGAGCTCTGGAAACACCATATATTTT.

The chain recombines TRBV29-1 with TRBJ2-7, with a weak D call TRBD1 (6 bases). Germline V gene lookup returns CDR1 SQVTM and CDR2 ANQGSEA. Trimming removed 4 bases at V and 6 bases at J, with 19 bases between. There are 14 residues in the CDR3. For the CDR3, the DNA is TGCAGCGTTGCTTTGGTGTCAGGGGCAAGCGAGCAGTACTTC. As protein: CSVALVSGASEQYF.

The genes are TRBV2 and TRBJ1-3; 9 positions agree with TRBD1. The CDR3 is 16 amino acids. Germline CDR1 SNHLY, CDR2 FYNNEI. The J segment lost 0 bases and the V segment lost 5 bases, leaving 5 bases of the junction unmatched. The DNA of the CDR3 is TGTGCCAGCAGTCCCGGGACAGGGAACTCTGGAAACACCATATATTTT. As protein: CASSPGTGNSGNTIYF.

This chain uses TRBV7-2 with TRBJ1-2; TRBD1 might be the D (6 bases). CDR1 is SGHTA, CDR2 FQGNSA, per germline. The CDR3 runs to 13 residues. With 3 bases removed from V and 8 bases from J, the gap between germline ends came to 13 bases. DNA of the CDR3: TGTGCCAGCAGCTTCGATAGGGGGAGCGGCTACACCTTC. Translated: CASSFDRGSGYTF.

The CDR3 nucleotides read TGTGCCAGCAGTGACGACGGACAGGGAGGGTTGTACGAGCAGTACTTC. Protein product: CASSDDGQGGLYEQYF. This chain uses TRBV6-1 with TRBJ2-7, with a possible D match to TRBD1 (8 bases). There are 16 residues in the CDR3. V lost 3 bases and J lost 4, with 19 bases in between. CDR1 is MNHNS, CDR2 SASEGT, per germline.